These T cell receptor beta chains were read from a single sample in a study of T cells in localized non-small cell lung cancer. Profiling relied on immunoSEQ multiplex PCR, and the TCRdb table lists in-frame clones only, not all of them. Of fewer than 35,000 clones in the sample, 85% to 90% were seen once. Specimen: peripheral blood, collected before any cancer treatment. Source of these receptors: a female donor over 55 with stage I lung adenocarcinoma. The conserved cysteine and the conserved F or W are not part of the CDR3 here. Rows may omit the clone size; those that give it use once, few, many or a size class.

TRBV6-5	TRBJ1-2	once	ASSAGYGYT
TRBV7-2	TRBJ1-1	NA	ASSTRQGLGAF
TRBV7-2	TRBJ2-7	NA	ASSSLRTRTAYEQY
TRBV11-3	TRBJ2-1	NA	ASSLRQGLGAQF
TRBV5-5	TRBJ2-7	NA	ASSPGTSGTYEQY
TRBV5-4	TRBJ1-5	NA	ASSPPNQAQTYSNQPQH
TRBV6-1	TRBJ1-2	few	ASSESGYGYT
TRBV25-1	TRBJ1-1	NA	ASQRTGGVNTEAF
TRBV7-2	TRBJ1-1	NA	ASSFGARDTEAF
TRBV1	TRBJ1-2	once	TSSDSAGYT
TRBV28	TRBJ2-7	NA	ASSLYEAQQY
TRBV28	TRBJ1-1	NA	ASSSGGQGTEAF
TRBV18	TRBJ1-1	NA	ASSPLGDTEAF
TRBV5-1	TRBJ2-1	once	ASSLGELHNEQF
TRBV10-1	TRBJ1-1	NA	ASSSDPPVAF
TRBV28	TRBJ2-3	NA	ASVRGGTDTQY
TRBV10-2	TRBJ2-1	NA	ASSERVAGRNEQF
TRBV5-6	TRBJ1-1	NA	ASSRGPYEAF
TRBV5-4	TRBJ1-2	NA	ASSWLGGTPTYGYT
TRBV5-1	TRBJ2-7	once	ASSPFGVGFTYEQY
TRBV5-6	TRBJ1-1	NA	ASSLDRTLNTEAF
TRBV6-6	TRBJ1-1	NA	ASSTGGASDTEAF
TRBV9	TRBJ2-1	NA	ASSQKAQTGTSFSNEQF
TRBV11-1	TRBJ1-1	NA	ASSRRGQGTEAF
TRBV9	TRBJ1-4	NA	ASSVRGEKLF
TRBV5-1	TRBJ1-2	NA	ASMARDTDFPNYGYT
TRBV5-1	TRBJ2-3	NA	ASSSGPTDTQY